The clone carrying this T cell receptor (beta chain) was counted once. This record belongs to a study of OX40 agonist ivuxolimab in advanced cancers. CDR3 length: 13 amino acids. CDR1 and CDR2 (germline): SNHLY, FYNNEI. With 4 bases removed from V and 5 bases from J, the gap between germline ends came to 9 bases. TCRdb's table, derived via immunoSEQ multiplex PCR, lists solely in-frame clones and lacks some. Of fewer than 85,000 clones detected, approximately 86% appear once; the ten largest clones hold around 2%. This receptor was identified in an adult with an advanced solid tumor such as melanoma, head and neck, liver or kidney cancer. The sequencing here drew on CD4+ or CD8+ T cells sorted from blood, taken in a trial of the OX40 agonist ivuxolimab. The rearrangement joins TRBV2 to TRBJ2-1; the D gene is possibly TRBD1 (5 bases). CDR3 DNA sequence: TGTGCCAGCAGTGTAGCCAGGGACAATGAGCAGTTCTTC. It translates to CASSVARDNEQFF.